Each of the 26 T cell receptor beta chains below was sequenced from the same sample in a study of T cell responses to AZD1222 COVID-19 vaccine. TCRdb's table, derived via immunoSEQ multiplex PCR, lists solely in-frame clones and lacks some. The sample records 130,000 or so clones, approximately 85% being singletons. Sequencing used peripheral blood, obtained on day 0 of AZD1222 vaccination. The receptors stem from an adult in good health.

The chain joins TRBV10-3 to TRBJ1-1; maybe TRBD1 (6 bases). Per the germline V gene, CDR1 is ENHRY and CDR2 is SYGVKD. Deletions cut 3 bases from V and 4 bases from J, with 12 bases between. The CDR3 is made up of 14 amino acids. The CDR3 here is CAISDRAGATEAFF. CDR3 sequence (DNA): TGTGCCATCAGTGACCGGGCGGGGGCCACTGAAGCTTTCTTT.

The chain couples TRBV2 to TRBJ1-1, with 8 bases aligning to TRBD1. The CDR3 is 14 residues long. Germline CDR1 and CDR2: SNHLY and FYNNEI. Trimming at V came to 10 bases and at J to 0 bases, leaving 7 bases not matched to a gene. Here the CDR3 reads CATHQGAMNTEAFF. The CDR3 region has the DNA TGTGCCACCCACCAGGGGGCGATGAACACTGAAGCTTTCTTT.

This clone appeared a few times. The chain joins TRBV3-1 (or the pseudogene TRBV3-2) to TRBJ2-2; D not certain. The CDR3 loop spans 12 amino acids. The V end was cut by 5 bases, the J end by 2 bases, with 3 bases between. Germline-derived CDR1 and CDR2 are LGHDT and YNNKEL (reference sequence). CDR3 in DNA: TGTGCCAGCAGCTTCAACACCGGGGAGCTGTTTTTT. It codes for CASSFNTGELFF.

The V gene is TRBV30, the J gene TRBJ2-3; no firm D call. CDR3 length: 18 residues. Trimming cost V 1 base and J 2 bases, with 22 bases left between them. Germline CDR1 reads GTSNPN; CDR2 reads SVGIG (reference sequence). This CDR3 is CAWSGHSKKRDNTDTQYF. In DNA, the CDR3 is TGTGCCTGGAGTGGTCACAGCAAAAAAAGAGACAACACAGATACGCAGTATTTT.

This clone came up a few times. The chain is built from TRBV6-5 and TRBJ1-1, with TRBD1 matching 9 bases. With V trimmed by 6 bases and J by 1 base, 6 bases remained unmatched. The CDR3 contains 15 residues. The germline V gene has CDR1 MNHEY and CDR2 SVGAGI. The chain's CDR3 is CASRKPGQGNTEAFF. The DNA of the CDR3 is TGTGCCAGCAGGAAACCGGGACAGGGGAACACTGAAGCTTTCTTT.

The chain links TRBV11-3 to TRBJ2-3; no firm D call. The germline V gene encodes CDR1 SGHNT and CDR2 YENEEA. The V gene lost 1 base and the J gene lost 4 bases, with 15 bases spanning the gap. The CDR3 length is 16 residues. CDR3 sequence reads: CASSLGFEAHADTQYF. CDR3 in DNA: TGTGCCAGCAGCTTAGGTTTTGAGGCCCATGCAGATACGCAGTATTTT.

V usage is TRBV7-9 and J usage is TRBJ1-1; D perhaps matches TRBD1 (6 bases). Trimming shortened V by 6 bases and J by 1 base, and 15 bases separated the two germline ends. This CDR3 is built from 15 residues. The V gene's germline CDR1 is SEHNR and CDR2 FQNEAQ (reference sequence). The CDR3 DNA reads TGTGCCAGCAGGTTAAGACAGGCACCGAACACTGAAGCTTTCTTT. It specifies CASRLRQAPNTEAFF.

J is TRBJ1-2 and V is TRBV7-8; TRBD1 aligns across 9 bases. Germline trimming cut 5 bases from V and 7 bases from J; bases unmatched to any gene: 8. The germline CDR1 and CDR2 sequences are SGHVS and FQNEAQ. The CDR3 runs 14 residues. CDR3 DNA: TGTGCCAGCAGCCCCCGACAGGGGGAAGGTGGCTACACCTTC. Amino acids: CASSPRQGEGGYTF.

This chain uses TRBV6-5 with TRBJ1-1, with 7 bases lining up with TRBD1. The CDR3 is 14 amino acids. CDR1 is MNHEY, CDR2 SVGAGI, per germline. Germline trimming cut 6 bases from V and 4 bases from J; bases unmatched to any gene: 8. The CDR3 DNA sequence: TGTGCCAGCAGCCCCCAGGGGGGAGGCACTGAAGCTTTCTTT. Residues: CASSPQGGGTEAFF.

The J gene is TRBJ2-5, the V gene TRBV5-1; either TRBD1 or TRBD2 may fit D (5 bases each). This CDR3 has 15 amino acids. V was cut by 3 bases and J by 5 bases, with 17 bases left in between. CDR1 is SGHRS, CDR2 YFSETQ, per germline. CDR3 in amino acids: CASSSGTRGSETQYF. The CDR3 DNA is TGCGCCAGCAGCTCCGGGACGAGAGGATCGGAGACCCAGTACTTC.

CDR3 bases: TGTGCCAGCAGTTCGACAGGGTACTACGAGCAGTACTTC. It codes for CASSSTGYYEQYF. V gene TRBV6-6 combines with J gene TRBJ2-7, with 7 bases that match TRBD1. CDR1 MNHNY and CDR2 SVGAGI come from the germline V gene (reference sequence). V was pared by 4 bases and J by 3 bases, with 3 bases of the junction left unmatched. CDR3 length: 13 amino acids.

The sample holds one count of this clone. The chain recombines TRBV28 with TRBJ1-5, with D perhaps matching TRBD1 (6 bases). Per the germline V gene, CDR1 is MDHEN and CDR2 is SYDVKM. CDR3 size: 14 residues. V lost 4 bases and J 7 bases, leaving 14 bases between the germline ends. The CDR3 coding sequence is TGTGCCAGCAGTTACTACCAGGGGAGGCAGCCCCAGCATTTT. It yields the protein CASSYYQGRQPQHF.

This sequence joins TRBV5-3 and TRBJ2-7, with D perhaps matching TRBD1 (5 bases). TRBV5-3 is an open reading frame whose function is uncertain. Trimming took off 2 bases at V and 5 bases at J, with 14 bases between the two ends. CDR3 length: 14 amino acids. This chain's CDR3 is CARSLSQGRDEQYF. CDR3 sequence (DNA): TGTGCCAGAAGCTTAAGTCAGGGTCGGGACGAGCAGTACTTC.

This clone was recorded once. CDR3 loop: CASSVGAGRTEAFF. The CDR3 DNA reads as TGTGCCAGCAGCGTAGGGGCAGGGAGGACTGAAGCTTTCTTT. This chain joins TRBV9 and TRBJ1-1, with D possibly being TRBD1 (5 bases). Germline loops: CDR1 SGDLS, CDR2 YYNGEE. The length of the CDR3 is 14 residues. Trimming stripped 0 bases from V and 5 bases from J, with 11 bases between.

This chain links TRBV19 with TRBJ1-1; D remains unclear. Per germline, CDR1 LNHDA and CDR2 SQIVND (reference sequence). V dropped 5 bases and J dropped 1 base, with 11 bases sitting between them. The CDR3 totals 14 residues. Here the CDR3 DNA reads TGTGCCAGTAGTCCCGGGAGGTGGAACACTGAAGCTTTCTTT. The encoded protein is CASSPGRWNTEAFF.

The chain combines TRBV5-6 with TRBJ1-1, with D unclear. The CDR3 is 14 residues long. V was shortened by 0 bases and J by 7 bases, with 13 bases between the two germline ends. Germline CDR1 is SGHDT and CDR2 is YYEEEE. Here the CDR3 DNA reads TGTGCCAGCAGCTTGGGAGTAGCGGGCCTTGAAGCTTTCTTT. This encodes CASSLGVAGLEAFF.

The rearrangement links TRBV5-5 to TRBJ2-7; no clear D gene. Trimming took off 3 bases at V and 2 bases at J, with 15 bases between the two ends. The CDR3 is 15 amino acids. The germline CDR1 and CDR2 sequences are SGHKS and YYEKEE (reference sequence). The DNA for the CDR3 is TGTGCCAGCAGCTCCGGACCCGGTGATACCTACGAGCAGTACTTC. Translating gives CASSSGPGDTYEQYF.

The rearrangement uses TRBV18 and TRBJ1-3; possible D gene TRBD1, 5 bases. V gave up 8 bases and J gave up 0 bases, with 17 bases separating them. The CDR3 sequence is 16 residues long. Germline V lookup: CDR1 KGHSH, CDR2 LQKENI. The CDR3 here is CASRKLGPASGNTIYF. CDR3 nucleotide sequence: TGTGCCAGCCGCAAACTGGGGCCCGCCTCTGGAAACACCATATATTTT.

The chain is built from TRBV3-1 (or the pseudogene TRBV3-2) and TRBJ1-2, with a tentative D call TRBD1 (6 bases). From germline, CDR1 is LGHDT and CDR2 YNNKEL (reference sequence). The CDR3 length is 15 residues. Trimming cost V 1 base and J 4 bases, with 13 bases left between them. The CDR3 sequence: CASSQAVQGAYGYTF. CDR3 DNA sequence: TGTGCCAGCAGCCAAGCGGTACAGGGAGCCTATGGCTACACCTTC.

The chain employs TRBV6-2 or TRBV6-3 and TRBJ1-6; D may be TRBD1 (6 bases). There are 16 residues in the CDR3. Germline assignment: CDR1 MNHEY and CDR2 SVGEGT. V dropped 4 bases and J dropped 4 bases, with 14 bases sitting between them. CDR3: CASSSSGQLYNSPLHF. The CDR3 nucleotides are TGTGCCAGCAGTTCCTCCGGACAGCTTTATAATTCACCCCTCCACTTT.

The chain recombines TRBV6-6 with TRBJ1-2, with no clear D. V shed 6 bases and J shed 8 bases, with 7 bases lying between them. The CDR3 is 10 amino acids. CDR1 is MNHNY, CDR2 SVGAGI, per germline (reference sequence). The CDR3 nucleotides are TGTGCCAGCAGGGGCAGGGGCTACACCTTC. Its translation: CASRGRGYTF.

This clone appeared a few times. The chain joins TRBV10-3 to TRBJ1-2, with D perhaps matching TRBD1 (5 bases). Germline CDR1 reads ENHRY; CDR2 reads SYGVKD. V was trimmed by 10 bases and J by 6 bases, leaving 27 bases between them. The CDR3 covers 16 residues. In DNA form, the CDR3 reads TGTGCCACTGCAACGGGACTACTGAAACCGGATCATGGCTACACCTTC. Protein: CATATGLLKPDHGYTF.

The genes are TRBV19 and TRBJ2-3; D perhaps matches TRBD2 (7 bases). There are 14 residues in the CDR3. V was pared by 10 bases and J by 2 bases, with 16 bases between. Germline values: CDR1 LNHDA, CDR2 SQIVND (reference sequence). The CDR3 DNA reads TGTGCCACATCACGGGGGGCCGACACAGATACGCAGTATTTT. As protein: CATSRGADTDTQYF.

The J gene is TRBJ2-2, the V gene TRBV18, with D tentatively TRBD1 (6 bases). The CDR3 contains 14 residues. Germline CDR1 is KGHSH and CDR2 is LQKENI. V was clipped by 6 bases and J by 1 base, with 9 bases between them. The CDR3 sequence: CASSDRRNTGELFF. For the CDR3, the DNA is TGTGCCAGCTCCGACAGGCGGAACACCGGGGAGCTGTTTTTT.

The J gene is TRBJ1-6, the V gene TRBV11-3; the D gene is possibly TRBD1 (5 bases). In germline, CDR1 is SGHNT, CDR2 YENEEA. V lost 0 bases and J lost 8, with 26 bases in between. The CDR3 has 20 residues. The CDR3 DNA follows: TGTGCCAGCAGCTTAGATCTTTTTGGTGGATCCAGGGCGGAGTATTCACCCCTCCACTTT. It yields the protein CASSLDLFGGSRAEYSPLHF.

The J gene is TRBJ2-3, the V gene TRBV5-1; 7 nucleotides match TRBD2. Trimming removed 1 base from V and 0 bases from J; junction bases left unmatched: 5. Germline loops: CDR1 SGHRS, CDR2 YFSETQ. This CDR3 region has 16 residues. CDR3 sequence (DNA): TGCGCCAGCAGCTTGTCTAGCGGACCTAGCACAGATACGCAGTATTTT. It translates to CASSLSSGPSTDTQYF.